This passage covers 25 T cell receptor beta chains from one sample sequenced in a study of blood T cell repertoires in COVID-19. The method was immunoSEQ multiplex PCR; TCRdb's version includes in-frame clones alone and lacks a portion of them. The sample holds 470,000 or so clones; approximately 83% are singletons and the top ten take approximately 2.9%. Material for sequencing was peripheral blood. The receptor source for this set is a human donor in a cohort sampled during active COVID-19.

Concerning this clone itself: This same CDR3 is encoded by further DNA sequences in the sample. The chain links TRBV5-1 to TRBJ1-1; 7 bases map to TRBD1. V shed 0 bases and J 4 bases; nucleotides not matched to a gene: 3. Germline V gene sequence: CDR1 SGHRS, CDR2 YFSETQ. This CDR3 has 14 residues. The CDR3 nucleotides are TGCGCCAGCAGCTTGGGACAGGGAGGCACTGAAGCTTTCTTT. Translation gives CASSLGQGGTEAFF.

The genes are TRBV14 and TRBJ2-3; no clear D. The CDR3 is 13 amino acids. The germline gives CDR1 SGHDN, CDR2 FVKESK. The ends were cut back, 5 bases at V and 4 bases at J, with 10 bases in the middle. The DNA of the CDR3 is TGTGCCAGCAGCTTTACAGAGCCAGATACGCAGTATTTT. Amino acids: CASSFTEPDTQYF.

In its sample, this clone was seen a few times. The chain links TRBV7-2 to TRBJ1-6; D gene ambiguous. The V and J ends lost 3 bases and 4 bases respectively, with 10 bases between them. Germline CDR1 and CDR2: SGHTA and FQGNSA. CDR3 length: 15 amino acids. CDR3 residues: CASSLDGGYNSPLHF. DNA for the CDR3: TGTGCCAGCAGCTTGGATGGCGGGTATAATTCACCCCTCCACTTT. Combining the CDR3 with reference TRBV7-2 and TRBJ1-6 gives the whole variable domain GAGVSQSPSNKVTEKGKDVELRCDPISGHTALYWYRQSLGQGLEFLIYFQGNSAPDKSGLPSDRFSAERTGGSVSTLTIQRTQQEDSAVYLCASSLDGGYNSPLHFGNGTRLTVT.

The chain couples TRBV2 to TRBJ2-5; 12 nucleotides align to TRBD1. Per germline, CDR1 SNHLY and CDR2 FYNNEI. V gave up 3 bases and J gave up 4 bases; unmatched junction bases: 0. The CDR3 contains 14 residues. The CDR3 nucleotides read TGTGCCAGCAGTGAGGGACAGGGGGCAGAGACCCAGTACTTC. This sequence encodes CASSEGQGAETQYF.

This sequence joins TRBV9 and TRBJ2-1; 8 nucleotides agree with TRBD1. This CDR3 is built from 15 residues. CDR1 and CDR2 from the germline V gene are SGDLS and YYNGEE. V lost 0 bases, J lost 4 bases, and 3 bases stayed unmatched. CDR3 sequence reads: CASSVAGGQYNEQFF. The CDR3, as DNA: TGTGCCAGCAGCGTAGCAGGGGGCCAATACAATGAGCAGTTCTTC. The variable domain in full, completed from reference TRBV9 and TRBJ2-1, reads DSGVTQTPKHLITATGQRVTLRCSPRSGDLSVYWYQQSLDQGLQFLIQYYNGEERAKGNILERFSAQQFPDLHSELNLSSLELGDSALYFCASSVAGGQYNEQFFGPGTRLTVL.

As concerns this clone: The same CDR3 arises from other DNA sequences in this sample as well. The genes are TRBV29-1 and TRBJ2-3, with D uncertain. The CDR3 is 13 residues long. V was shortened by 3 bases and J by 0 bases, with 7 bases between the two germline ends. Germline CDR1 SQVTM, CDR2 ANQGSEA. The CDR3 reads CSVDRTSTDTQYF. DNA for the CDR3: TGCAGCGTTGATAGAACTAGCACAGATACGCAGTATTTT.

The chain carries TRBV11-2 and TRBJ2-1; tentative D call: TRBD1 (5 bases). CDR1 is SGHAT and CDR2 is FQNNGV in the germline V gene. This CDR3 has 13 residues. V was cut by 3 bases and J by 3 bases, with 6 bases left in between. CDR3 sequence: CASSLDNYNEQFF. In DNA form, the CDR3 reads TGTGCCAGCAGCTTGGACAACTACAATGAGCAGTTCTTC.

The gene calls are TRBV7-9 and TRBJ2-2; 8 bases match TRBD2. Germline trimming cut 1 base from V and 9 bases from J; bases unmatched to any gene: 19. CDR3 length: 19 residues. CDR1 is SEHNR and CDR2 is FQNEAQ in the germline V gene (reference sequence). CDR3 sequence: CASSLEMTVGRAGDRELFF. CDR3 nucleotide sequence: TGTGCCAGCAGCTTAGAAATGACGGTCGGGAGGGCCGGGGATCGGGAGCTGTTTTTT. The full variable domain, its missing parts supplied by reference TRBV7-9 and TRBJ2-2, is DTGVSQNPRHKITKRGQNVTFRCDPISEHNRLYWYRQTLGQGPEFLTYFQNEAQLEKSRLLSDRFSAERPKGSFSTLEIQRTEQGDSAMYLCASSLEMTVGRAGDRELFFGEGSRLTVL.

The rearrangement uses TRBV7-9 and TRBJ2-7; weak D call: TRBD1 (5 bases). This CDR3 has 17 amino acids. Germline CDR1 SEHNR, CDR2 FQNEAQ (reference sequence). V lost 5 bases and J lost 2, with 22 bases in between. The CDR3 loop reads CASSPLQGATPTYEQYF. The CDR3 DNA reads TGTGCCAGCAGCCCCCTCCAGGGCGCTACGCCAACCTACGAGCAGTACTTC.

The CDR3 sequence is CATLDRVIGNQPQHF. In DNA, the CDR3 is TGTGCCACCCTCGACAGGGTGATAGGCAATCAGCCCCAGCATTTT. The chain couples TRBV24-1 to TRBJ1-5, with 7 bases aligning to TRBD1. The CDR3 spans 15 residues. The V gene end was trimmed by 9 bases and the J gene end by 2 bases; junction bases not matched to a gene: 9. Germline lookup yields CDR1 KGHDR and CDR2 SFDVKD.

V is TRBV20-1 and J is TRBJ2-5; a possible D gene is TRBD2 (7 bases). This CDR3 has 11 residues. Trimming left V 7 bases short and J 11 bases short, with 17 bases between. The germline V gene encodes CDR1 DFQATT and CDR2 SNEGSKA (reference sequence). For the CDR3, the DNA is TGCAGTGTCCAGGGAGGGGGACGGCAGTACTTC. Residues: CSVQGGGRQYF.

The chain carries TRBV7-9 and TRBJ2-7, with D possibly matching TRBD2 (5 bases). V was clipped by 5 bases and J by 0 bases, with 14 bases between them. The CDR3 is 15 amino acids. Germline loops: CDR1 SEHNR, CDR2 FQNEAQ (reference sequence). In nucleotides, the CDR3 is TGTGCCAGCAGCCCGGCGGTTGGGAGCTCCTACGAGCAGTACTTC. Amino acid sequence: CASSPAVGSSYEQYF.

The chain couples TRBV21-1 to TRBJ2-5; TRBD1 is the table's D call and was not checked against the DNA. TRBV21-1 is flagged as a pseudogene. This CDR3 has 16 residues. Here the CDR3 reads CASSLRTGGGQETQYF. The CDR3 DNA follows: TGTGCCAGCAGCCTCCGGACAGGGGGTGGCCAAGAGACCCAGTACTTC.

V and J are TRBV29-1 and TRBJ1-5; TRBD1 agrees at 8 bases. Germline CDR1 SQVTM, CDR2 ANQGSEA. The length of the CDR3 is 12 residues. V dropped 7 bases and J dropped 7; count of bases not matched to a gene: 6. CDR3 bases: TGCAGCGCCGGACAGGGTCAACAGCCCCAGCATTTT. Amino acid sequence: CSAGQGQQPQHF. The variable domain in full, with the rest retrieved from reference TRBV29-1 and TRBJ1-5, is SAVISQKPSRDICQRGTSLTIQCQVDSQVTMMFWYRQQPGQSLTLIATANQGSEATYESGFVIDKFPISRPNLTFSTLTVSNMSPEDSSIYLCSAGQGQQPQHFGDGTRLSIL.

V is TRBV5-1 and J is TRBJ2-7, with 7 positions matching TRBD1. This CDR3 region has 15 residues. In germline, CDR1 is SGHRS, CDR2 YFSETQ. V lost 2 bases and J lost 0; bases outside the gene matches: 5. DNA of the CDR3: TGCGCCAGCAGCTTTGGGCAGGGGGTCTCCTACGAGCAGTACTTC. Translation: CASSFGQGVSYEQYF.

This clone has a single count. This sequence joins TRBV28 and TRBJ2-7, with 10 bases aligning to TRBD2. Germline-derived CDR1 and CDR2 are MDHEN and SYDVKM. The junction had 12 bases not matched to a gene; V was cut back by 3 bases and J by 4 bases. The CDR3 contains 17 residues. In DNA, the CDR3 is TGTGCCAGCAGTTTGACCGAACCTAGCGGGAGTATTTACGAGCAGTACTTC. As protein: CASSLTEPSGSIYEQYF.

V is TRBV6-5 and J is TRBJ2-7; TRBD1 matches 8 bases. Trimming at V came to 6 bases and at J to 3 bases, leaving 10 bases not matched to a gene. CDR3 length equals 15 residues. Per germline, CDR1 MNHEY and CDR2 SVGAGI. DNA of the CDR3: TGTGCCAGCAGCCGAGGACAGGGAAAGAACTACGAGCAGTACTTC. As protein: CASSRGQGKNYEQYF.

V gene TRBV29-1 combines with J gene TRBJ1-1; D is uncertain. Germline V gene lookup returns CDR1 SQVTM and CDR2 ANQGSEA. Deletions cut 3 bases from V and 5 bases from J, with 13 bases between. The length of the CDR3 is 13 residues. The CDR3 spells CSVEWAGGTEAFF. The DNA of the CDR3 is TGCAGCGTTGAGTGGGCAGGCGGGACTGAAGCTTTCTTT.

The chain is built from TRBV30 and TRBJ1-2; 7 positions match TRBD1. Germline-derived CDR1 and CDR2 are GTSNPN and SVGIG (reference sequence). V shed 0 bases and J 7 bases; nucleotides not matched to a gene: 5. This CDR3 contains 13 residues. The chain's CDR3 is CAWSVNNRGGYTF. In DNA, the CDR3 is TGTGCCTGGAGTGTTAATAACAGGGGTGGCTACACCTTC.

The chain joins TRBV6-2 or TRBV6-3 to TRBJ1-1; D unclear. The ends were cut back, 5 bases at V and 0 bases at J, with 13 bases in the middle. The CDR3 extends over 15 amino acids. Germline CDR1 reads MNHEY; CDR2 reads SVGEGT. CDR3 sequence: CASSDQDELNTEAFF. The CDR3 bases are TGTGCCAGCAGTGACCAGGATGAGCTGAACACTGAAGCTTTCTTT.

This sequence joins TRBV6-5 and TRBJ2-1; 9 bases align to TRBD2. CDR1 is MNHEY and CDR2 is SVGAGI in the germline V gene. Losses at the gene ends were 5 bases for V and 8 bases for J; bases not matched to a gene: 10. The CDR3 is 15 amino acids. The CDR3 sequence: CASSPGVAGVYEQFF. In DNA form, the CDR3 reads TGTGCCAGCAGTCCCGGAGTAGCGGGAGTCTATGAGCAGTTCTTC.

The chain carries TRBV2 and TRBJ2-2, with 9 nucleotides matching TRBD1. Germline CDR1 reads SNHLY; CDR2 reads FYNNEI. The CDR3 is 16 residues long. With V trimmed by 3 bases and J by 2 bases, 4 bases remained unmatched. The CDR3 DNA reads TGTGCCAGCAGTGATAAGGGACAGGGTAACACCGGGGAGCTGTTTTTT. Protein product: CASSDKGQGNTGELFF.

This clone occurred once. This chain connects TRBV19 to TRBJ2-7; tentatively, D is TRBD1 (7 bases). The CDR3 has 16 amino acids. Per germline, CDR1 LNHDA and CDR2 SQIVND (reference sequence). V shed 1 base and J shed 1 base, with 14 bases lying between them. Written as DNA, the CDR3 is TGTGCCAGTAGTATAGCCCGGGCAGGGGGGTCCTACGAGCAGTACTTC. As protein: CASSIARAGGSYEQYF.

The rearrangement links TRBV10-3 to TRBJ1-5; the D gene is possibly TRBD1 (5 bases). With 4 bases removed from V and 6 bases from J, the gap between germline ends came to 10 bases. The V gene's germline CDR1 is ENHRY and CDR2 SYGVKD. The CDR3 extends over 13 amino acids. CDR3 loop: CAISGGESQPQHF. CDR3 in DNA: TGTGCCATCAGTGGGGGCGAGAGTCAGCCCCAGCATTTT.

This clone was observed a single time. The rearrangement uses TRBV28 and TRBJ2-1, with 10 bases identical to TRBD2. Germline CDR1 is MDHEN and CDR2 is SYDVKM. This CDR3 has 19 residues. Germline trimming cut 0 bases from V and 7 bases from J; bases unmatched to any gene: 15. CDR3 protein: CASSLWGLVGAGGPNEQFF. In nucleotides, the CDR3 is TGTGCCAGCAGTTTATGGGGTCTGGTCGGAGCGGGAGGGCCAAATGAGCAGTTCTTC.